The sequence of this TCR beta chain was determined in a study of T cells expressing NK-cell markers. Whole-study context: The TCR beta repertoires were obtained from sorted CD3+CD56+NKG2C+, CD3+CD56+NKG2C- and CD3+CD56-NKG2C+ T cells. General study findings and limits: These same clonotypes (in several donors) also led the CD3+CD56-NKG2C+ fraction. Dominant NKG2C+ clonotype frequencies of roughly 1.0-7.5% of CD8+ T cells were measured in about 6 donors.

As for this clonotype: As yet, its antigen is unknown.

CDR3 size: 16 residues. Beta-chain TCR cDNA was generated via 5'RACE template switching with UMIs. TCRdb reprocessed the 5' RACE reads, with one entry per CDR3 protein and no DNA. The sample's table shows some 300,000 distinct CDR3 sequences. This chain joins TRBV12-3 or TRBV12-4 and TRBJ2-2; the D gene TCRdb calls, TRBD1, cannot be checked with no DNA. The TCR sequence derives from a man between 18 and 35 years old in good health. Input material: blood T cells: a sorted CD56 or NKG2C T cell subset, CD4+ or CD8+ T cells, or bulk PBMC T cells (not recorded which). The CDR3 protein is CASSSKGLPNTGELFF.